This is a list of T cell receptor beta chains from one sample in a study of human CD8 memory T cell subsets. TCRdb reprocessed the 5' RACE reads, with one entry per CDR3 protein and no DNA. The listing contains under 13,000 distinct CDR3 sequences. Sequenced sample: CD8+ T cells from PBMCs. These receptors were taken from a human donor in good health. Each CDR3 is given with its conserved first and last residue. Clone size is stated in some rows and not others, as once, few, many or a class when expanded.

abundance	j_gene	v_gene	CDR3aa
-	TRBJ2-1	TRBV27	CASTSAGLQINEQFF
-	TRBJ2-1	TRBV7-9	CASSWSSGGTSSYNEQFF
-	TRBJ2-7	TRBV28	CASSLTDDYYEQYF
-	TRBJ2-7	TRBV10-3	CAIRDSYEQYF
-	TRBJ2-5	TRBV28	CASSPSWNQETQYF
-	TRBJ2-5	TRBV30	CAWSAGTGDSETQYF
-	TRBJ2-7	TRBV5-1	CASSLGYRAAANEQYF
-	TRBJ2-1	TRBV5-1	CASSEAWDEQFF
-	TRBJ2-7	TRBV20-1	CSVLVPGTAPYEQYF
medium-sized	TRBJ1-5	TRBV28	CASSMTNQPQHF